The clone carrying this TCR beta chain was counted between two and nine times. Its specificity is unknown. Profiling relied on immunoSEQ multiplex PCR, and the TCRdb table lists in-frame clones only, not all of them. The sample carries some 75,000 clones, 88% recorded once. The data were taken from a study of OX40 agonist ivuxolimab in advanced cancers. General study findings and limits: Among some nonresponders, normalized T-cell clonal expansion was also low. Specificity for antigen went undetermined in the expanded peripheral T cells. There were, on average, more expanded clones in CD8+ T cells than in CD4+.

CDR3 length: 11 amino acids. Germline lookup yields CDR1 MNHNS and CDR2 SASEGT. Between the trimmed V and J ends, which lost 5 bases and 12 bases, there was a span of 11 bases. The TCR originated in an adult with an advanced solid tumor such as melanoma, head and neck, liver or kidney cancer. The material sequenced was CD4+ or CD8+ T cells sorted from blood, taken in a trial of the OX40 agonist ivuxolimab. The genes are TRBV6-1 and TRBJ1-5; D unresolved. As DNA, the CDR3 is TGTGCCAGCAGTCTTCGGACCGGCCAGCATTTT. Translation: CASSLRTGQHF.